This TCR beta chain was documented in a study of T cell repertoires in cytomegalovirus infection. The wider study: CMV infection and matching HLA type were both indicated by public TCR beta signatures.

This CDR3 comprises 14 residues. Germline V gives CDR1 SGDLS, CDR2 YYNGEE. V was trimmed by 2 bases and J by 5 bases, leaving 13 bases between them. Overall study results and limits: Dominating the ex vivo response were HLA-C-restricted CMV-specific TCR beta clonotypes.

One entry per CDR3 protein, called by TCRdb with MiXCR from the reads. The profile shows around 240,000 distinct CDR3 sequences, 22% of them singletons. For this clonotype: What it recognizes is unknown.

The origin of this receptor is a human donor in good health (CMV status not recorded). Some clones in this sample may be carry-over from other donors' samples. The V gene is TRBV9, the J gene TRBJ1-2; the D is unclear. Source material: CD8+ T cells from PBMCs. Written as DNA, the CDR3 is TGTGCCAGCAGCGTCTGGACGGACGGTTATGGCTACACCTTC. Its translation is CASSVWTDGYGYTF. The full variable domain, with the rest looked up from reference TRBV9 and TRBJ1-2, is DSGVTQTPKHLITATGQRVTLRCSPRSGDLSVYWYQQSLDQGLQFLIQYYNGEERAKGNILERFSAQQFPDLHSELNLSSLELGDSALYFCASSVWTDGYGYTFGSGTRLTVV.